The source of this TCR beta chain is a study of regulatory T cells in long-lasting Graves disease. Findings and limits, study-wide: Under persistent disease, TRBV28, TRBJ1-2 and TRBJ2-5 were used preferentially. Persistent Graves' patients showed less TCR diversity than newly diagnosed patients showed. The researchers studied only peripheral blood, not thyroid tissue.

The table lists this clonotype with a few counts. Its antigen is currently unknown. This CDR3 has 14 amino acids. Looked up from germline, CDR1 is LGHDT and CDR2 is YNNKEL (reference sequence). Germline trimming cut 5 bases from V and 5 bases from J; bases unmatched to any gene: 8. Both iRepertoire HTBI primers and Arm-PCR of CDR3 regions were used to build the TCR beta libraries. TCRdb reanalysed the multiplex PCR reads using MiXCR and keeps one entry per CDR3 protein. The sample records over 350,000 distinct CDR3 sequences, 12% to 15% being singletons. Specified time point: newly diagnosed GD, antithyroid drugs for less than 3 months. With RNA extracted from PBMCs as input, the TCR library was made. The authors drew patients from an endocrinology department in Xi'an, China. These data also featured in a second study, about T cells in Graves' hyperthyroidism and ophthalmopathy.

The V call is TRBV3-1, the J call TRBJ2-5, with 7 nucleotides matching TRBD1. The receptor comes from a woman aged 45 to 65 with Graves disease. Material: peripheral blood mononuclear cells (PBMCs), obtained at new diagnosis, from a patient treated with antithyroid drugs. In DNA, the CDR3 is TGTGCCAGCAGCTACACAGGGGTTGGTGAGACCCAGTACTTC. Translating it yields CASSYTGVGETQYF.